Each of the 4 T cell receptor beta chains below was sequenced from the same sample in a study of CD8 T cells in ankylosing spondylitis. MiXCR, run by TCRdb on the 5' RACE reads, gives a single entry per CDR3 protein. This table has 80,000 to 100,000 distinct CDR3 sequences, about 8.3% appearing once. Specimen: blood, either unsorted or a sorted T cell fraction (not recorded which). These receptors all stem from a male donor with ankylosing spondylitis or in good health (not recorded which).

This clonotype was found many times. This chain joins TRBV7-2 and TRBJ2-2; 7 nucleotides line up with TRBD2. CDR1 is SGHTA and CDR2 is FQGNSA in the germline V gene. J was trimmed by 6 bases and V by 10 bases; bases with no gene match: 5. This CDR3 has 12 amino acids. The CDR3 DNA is TGTGCCACCAGACTAGCCCCCGGGGAGCTGTTTTTT. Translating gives CATRLAPGELFF.

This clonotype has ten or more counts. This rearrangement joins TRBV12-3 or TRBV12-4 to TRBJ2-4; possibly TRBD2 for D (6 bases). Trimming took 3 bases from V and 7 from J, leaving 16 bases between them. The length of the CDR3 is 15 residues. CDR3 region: CASSFFGLGRNIQYF. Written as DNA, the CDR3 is TGTGCCAGCAGTTTTTTCGGTTTAGGGAGGAACATTCAGTACTTC.

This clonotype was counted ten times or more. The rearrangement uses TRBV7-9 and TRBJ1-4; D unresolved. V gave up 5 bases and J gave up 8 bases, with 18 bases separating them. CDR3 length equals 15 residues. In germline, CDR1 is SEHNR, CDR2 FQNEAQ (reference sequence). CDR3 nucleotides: TGTGCCAGCAGCCCACCGGGATTGAAGAGGGAAAAACTGTTTTTT. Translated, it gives CASSPPGLKREKLFF.

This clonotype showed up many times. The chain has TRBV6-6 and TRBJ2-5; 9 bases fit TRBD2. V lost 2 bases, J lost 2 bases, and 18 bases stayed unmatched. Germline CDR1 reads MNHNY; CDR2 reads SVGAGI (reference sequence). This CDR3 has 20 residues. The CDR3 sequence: CASSYKLASGELVRQETQYF. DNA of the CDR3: TGTGCCAGCAGTTACAAACTGGCTAGCGGGGAGTTAGTGCGACAAGAGACCCAGTACTTC.